A selection of T cell receptor beta chains follows, all from one sample in a study of T cell repertoires in cytomegalovirus infection. TCRdb used MiXCR to reprocess the reads, holding one entry per CDR3 protein. This repertoire shows fewer than 900,000 distinct CDR3 sequences, roughly 28% found once; its top ten account for roughly 13%. Antigens of these TCRs are unknown. Sequencing was performed on cultured CD8+ T cells from PBMCs, taken from culture after CMV antigen stimulation. These receptors came from a human donor in good health (CMV status not recorded). Some clones in this sample may be carry-over from other donors' samples. Each CDR3 is given with its conserved first and last residue. Each record gives: D gene, clone size, V gene, J gene, CDR3 DNA, CDR3 protein. D genes are given only for firm matches. Size is stated for part of the rows, as once, few or many counts, or as a class when the clone is expanded.

d_call: -
clone_size: few
v_call: TRBV7-6
j_call: TRBJ1-5
cdr3_nt: TGTGCCAGCAGCTTAGCGATTGGGGAGCAGCCCCAGCATTTT
cdr3_aa: CASSLAIGEQPQHF

d_call: -
clone_size: few
v_call: TRBV5-6
j_call: TRBJ2-5
cdr3_nt: TGTGCCAGCAGCTTGGCGCAGGTCCAAGAGACCCAGTACTTC
cdr3_aa: CASSLAQVQETQYF

d_call: -
clone_size: -
v_call: TRBV9
j_call: TRBJ1-1
cdr3_nt: TGTGCCAGCGGCGGGTTGCACACTGAAGCTTTCTTT
cdr3_aa: CASGGLHTEAFF

d_call: -
clone_size: many
v_call: TRBV6-5
j_call: TRBJ1-6
cdr3_nt: TGTGCCAGCAGTTACTCGCAGATGGGTTCACCCCTCCACTTT
cdr3_aa: CASSYSQMGSPLHF

d_call: TRBD1
clone_size: -
v_call: TRBV14
j_call: TRBJ2-5
cdr3_nt: TGTGCCAGCAGCCAAGATTTAGGACAGGGCCGGGAGACCCAGTACTTC
cdr3_aa: CASSQDLGQGRETQYF

d_call: -
clone_size: -
v_call: TRBV20-1
j_call: TRBJ1-1
cdr3_nt: TGCAGTGCTAGAGATCGGAACAGCGGCATGAACACTGAAGCTTTCTTT
cdr3_aa: CSARDRNSGMNTEAFF

d_call: TRBD1
clone_size: few
v_call: TRBV7-9
j_call: TRBJ2-1
cdr3_nt: TGTGCCAGCAGCTTAGACCTGGGACAGTACAATGAGCAGTTCTTC
cdr3_aa: CASSLDLGQYNEQFF

d_call: TRBD2
clone_size: few
v_call: TRBV20-1
j_call: TRBJ2-3
cdr3_nt: TGCAGTGCTGCGACTAGCGGGGCATCAGATACGCAGTATTTT
cdr3_aa: CSAATSGASDTQYF

d_call: -
clone_size: many
v_call: TRBV11-1
j_call: TRBJ2-1
cdr3_nt: TGTGCCAGCAGCTTAGGGCTCCGGGACCCGGTAAATGAGCAGTTCTTC
cdr3_aa: CASSLGLRDPVNEQFF

d_call: TRBD2
clone_size: -
v_call: TRBV6-1
j_call: TRBJ2-4
cdr3_nt: TGTGCCAGCAGAAACGAACTAGCGGGGGAACAGTACTTC
cdr3_aa: CASRNELAGEQYF

d_call: -
clone_size: -
v_call: TRBV6-2/TRBV6-3
j_call: TRBJ2-1
cdr3_nt: TGTGCCAGCAAAACCCTCGACGGGAGCTCCTACAATGAGCAGTTCTTC
cdr3_aa: CASKTLDGSSYNEQFF

d_call: TRBD2
clone_size: few
v_call: TRBV7-8
j_call: TRBJ2-2
cdr3_nt: TGTGCCAGCAGCTTCCCCGAAAGCGGGGGGCCCGGGGAGAGCGGGGAGCTGTTTTTT
cdr3_aa: CASSFPESGGPGESGELFF

d_call: TRBD2
clone_size: -
v_call: TRBV2
j_call: TRBJ2-1
cdr3_nt: TGTGCCAGCAGTTGGACTAGCGGGGGCCAATTGAATGAGCAGTTCTTC
cdr3_aa: CASSWTSGGQLNEQFF

d_call: -
clone_size: once
v_call: TRBV18
j_call: TRBJ1-2
cdr3_nt: TGTGCCAGCTCACCACCGTACGAGACAGTACACGGCTACACCTTC
cdr3_aa: CASSPPYETVHGYTF

d_call: -
clone_size: -
v_call: TRBV5-1
j_call: TRBJ1-1
cdr3_nt: TGCGCCAGCAGCGAGATCGGATACCTCGGGACATTATCCGCGAACACTGAAGCTTTCTTT
cdr3_aa: CASSEIGYLGTLSANTEAFF

d_call: -
clone_size: few
v_call: TRBV7-6
j_call: TRBJ2-1
cdr3_nt: TGTGCCAGCAGCTCTGGACAGTATAGCTATGAGCAGTTCTTC
cdr3_aa: CASSSGQYSYEQFF

d_call: -
clone_size: many
v_call: TRBV7-2
j_call: TRBJ2-4
cdr3_nt: TGTGCCAGCAGCTTAGGGAGACCAGCCAAAAACATTCAGTACTTC
cdr3_aa: CASSLGRPAKNIQYF

d_call: TRBD2
clone_size: many
v_call: TRBV7-2
j_call: TRBJ2-1
cdr3_nt: TGTGCCAGCAGCTTTCAGCGGGGGGGCACCTACAATGAGCAGTTCTTC
cdr3_aa: CASSFQRGGTYNEQFF

d_call: TRBD2
clone_size: -
v_call: TRBV6-1
j_call: TRBJ2-3
cdr3_nt: TGTGCCAGCAGTGAGCTAGCGGGGGAATACACAGATACGCAGTATTTT
cdr3_aa: CASSELAGEYTDTQYF

d_call: -
clone_size: many
v_call: TRBV4-1
j_call: TRBJ1-2
cdr3_nt: TGCGCCAGCAGCCAAGATCGAATGGGGGTCGGGGGCTACACCTTC
cdr3_aa: CASSQDRMGVGGYTF

d_call: -
clone_size: -
v_call: TRBV4-2
j_call: TRBJ2-7
cdr3_nt: TGTGCCAGCAGCCAAGATTGGCGGGGTTCCAACGAGCAGTACTTC
cdr3_aa: CASSQDWRGSNEQYF

d_call: -
clone_size: few
v_call: TRBV7-9
j_call: TRBJ1-1
cdr3_nt: TGTGCCAGCAATGGACACATGAACACTGAAGCTTTCTTT
cdr3_aa: CASNGHMNTEAFF

d_call: -
clone_size: -
v_call: TRBV6-5
j_call: TRBJ2-2
cdr3_nt: TGTGCCAGCAGTTACTCTAGCGGCGGGGAGCTGTTTTTT
cdr3_aa: CASSYSSGGELFF

d_call: -
clone_size: few
v_call: TRBV10-3
j_call: TRBJ1-1
cdr3_nt: TGTGCCATCAGTATCCCTACCCTCCCGAGGACTGAAGCTTTCTTT
cdr3_aa: CAISIPTLPRTEAFF

d_call: -
clone_size: many
v_call: TRBV7-2
j_call: TRBJ1-1
cdr3_nt: TGTGCCAGCAGCCTCCAGGGGCCGGGCACTGAAGCTTTCTTT
cdr3_aa: CASSLQGPGTEAFF

d_call: -
clone_size: -
v_call: TRBV4-3
j_call: TRBJ2-2
cdr3_nt: TGCGCCAGCAGCCAAGAGATTAGTACTGGTCCCGGGGAGCTGTTTTTT
cdr3_aa: CASSQEISTGPGELFF

d_call: -
clone_size: -
v_call: TRBV29-1
j_call: TRBJ2-2
cdr3_nt: TGCAGCGTTCTAAGTGAGAACACCGGGGAGCTGTTTTTT
cdr3_aa: CSVLSENTGELFF

d_call: -
clone_size: -
v_call: TRBV19
j_call: TRBJ2-2
cdr3_nt: TGTGCCAGTAGCTCCCTCAGGGATAGGTCCGGGGAGCTGTTTTTT
cdr3_aa: CASSSLRDRSGELFF

d_call: TRBD1
clone_size: -
v_call: TRBV7-9
j_call: TRBJ1-2
cdr3_nt: TGTGCCAGCAGAGAGACAGGGGGCCGGGGCTACACCTTC
cdr3_aa: CASRETGGRGYTF

d_call: -
clone_size: few
v_call: TRBV20-1
j_call: TRBJ1-1
cdr3_nt: TGCAGTGCTAGAGTTTGGATTTCTAACACTGAAGCTTTCTTT
cdr3_aa: CSARVWISNTEAFF

d_call: -
clone_size: many
v_call: TRBV7-6
j_call: TRBJ1-6
cdr3_nt: TGTGCCAGCAGCTTAGAGAGGGTGTTCGATAATTCACCCCTCCACTTT
cdr3_aa: CASSLERVFDNSPLHF

d_call: TRBD1
clone_size: -
v_call: TRBV19
j_call: TRBJ2-1
cdr3_nt: TGTGCCAGTGAGGCCGGGACAGGGTCCTACAATGAGCAGTTCTTC
cdr3_aa: CASEAGTGSYNEQFF

d_call: TRBD1
clone_size: -
v_call: TRBV19
j_call: TRBJ1-5
cdr3_nt: TGTGCCAGTAGTATTCCAAAGACAGGGATGTATCAGCCCCAGCATTTT
cdr3_aa: CASSIPKTGMYQPQHF

d_call: TRBD1
clone_size: few
v_call: TRBV12-3/TRBV12-4
j_call: TRBJ1-1
cdr3_nt: TGTGCCAGCAGTTTGGCAGGGGGAACGAACACTGAAGCTTTCTTT
cdr3_aa: CASSLAGGTNTEAFF

d_call: -
clone_size: -
v_call: TRBV27
j_call: TRBJ2-5
cdr3_nt: TGTGCCAGCAGTGGGCCCCAAGAGACCCAGTACTTC
cdr3_aa: CASSGPQETQYF

d_call: -
clone_size: few
v_call: TRBV27
j_call: TRBJ2-5
cdr3_nt: TGTGCCAGCAGTCCAGACCAGGACGAGACCCAGTACTTC
cdr3_aa: CASSPDQDETQYF

d_call: TRBD2
clone_size: few
v_call: TRBV12-3/TRBV12-4
j_call: TRBJ2-2
cdr3_nt: TGTGCCAGCAGTTTAGTAGCGGGTCCTGGGTACGGGGAGCTGTTTTTT
cdr3_aa: CASSLVAGPGYGELFF

d_call: -
clone_size: few
v_call: TRBV19
j_call: TRBJ2-1
cdr3_nt: TGTGCCAGTAGTATAGGAAAGGGATACAATGAGCAGTTCTTC
cdr3_aa: CASSIGKGYNEQFF

d_call: -
clone_size: few
v_call: TRBV10-3
j_call: TRBJ2-7
cdr3_nt: TGTGCCATCAGTGAGCCAAACTACGAGCAGTACTTC
cdr3_aa: CAISEPNYEQYF

d_call: -
clone_size: -
v_call: TRBV7-6
j_call: TRBJ2-4
cdr3_nt: TGTGCCAACAGGAGCTGGCCGGTAGCCAAAAACATTCAGTACTTC
cdr3_aa: CANRSWPVAKNIQYF

d_call: -
clone_size: few
v_call: TRBV7-9
j_call: TRBJ1-1
cdr3_nt: TGTGCGACAGTCATGAACACTGAAGCTTTCTTT
cdr3_aa: CATVMNTEAFF

d_call: -
clone_size: few
v_call: TRBV20-1
j_call: TRBJ1-1
cdr3_nt: TGCAGTGCCATGGGCTGGGGGGAGGGCACTGAAGCTTTCTTT
cdr3_aa: CSAMGWGEGTEAFF

d_call: -
clone_size: -
v_call: TRBV19
j_call: TRBJ1-5
cdr3_nt: TGTGCCACCAGTAAGAGGAGGGCCGATCAGCCCCAGCATTTT
cdr3_aa: CATSKRRADQPQHF

d_call: TRBD2
clone_size: -
v_call: TRBV7-2
j_call: TRBJ2-3
cdr3_nt: TGTGCCAGCAGCTTATTAGCGGGGGGGCCGCGCACAGATACGCAGTATTTT
cdr3_aa: CASSLLAGGPRTDTQYF

d_call: -
clone_size: few
v_call: TRBV7-6
j_call: TRBJ2-3
cdr3_nt: TGTGCCAGCAGCTTAGCGTTCCGTCTCACAGATACGCAGTATTTT
cdr3_aa: CASSLAFRLTDTQYF

d_call: TRBD2
clone_size: -
v_call: TRBV20-1
j_call: TRBJ2-3
cdr3_nt: TGCAGTGCTAGAGTGGTAGCGGGGGGCACAGATACGCAGTATTTT
cdr3_aa: CSARVVAGGTDTQYF

d_call: -
clone_size: few
v_call: TRBV19
j_call: TRBJ2-6
cdr3_nt: TGTGCCAGTAGTATCACAGGGTTACCGACTGGGGCCAACGTCCTGACTTTC
cdr3_aa: CASSITGLPTGANVLTF

d_call: -
clone_size: -
v_call: TRBV15
j_call: TRBJ1-4
cdr3_nt: TGTGCCACCAGCAGAGATATGGCGGGTGAAAAACTGTTTTTT
cdr3_aa: CATSRDMAGEKLFF

d_call: -
clone_size: -
v_call: TRBV29-1
j_call: TRBJ2-1
cdr3_nt: TGCAGCGTTGAAGATTTCCCGACAGGAATCTTACCAATCTCCTACAATGAGCAGTTCTTC
cdr3_aa: CSVEDFPTGILPISYNEQFF

d_call: TRBD1
clone_size: -
v_call: TRBV10-3
j_call: TRBJ2-5
cdr3_nt: TGTGCCATCGGGACAGCGAACCAAGAGACCCAGTACTTC
cdr3_aa: CAIGTANQETQYF

d_call: TRBD1
clone_size: -
v_call: TRBV7-1
j_call: TRBJ2-7
cdr3_nt: TGTGCCAGCAGCAGCCGGGACAGGGCTTCCTACGAGCAGTACTTC
cdr3_aa: CASSSRDRASYEQYF

d_call: -
clone_size: few
v_call: TRBV10-3
j_call: TRBJ1-5
cdr3_nt: TGTGCCACTGGGGACCCTAATCAGCCCCAGCATTTT
cdr3_aa: CATGDPNQPQHF

d_call: -
clone_size: -
v_call: TRBV12-3/TRBV12-4
j_call: TRBJ2-1
cdr3_nt: TGTGCCAGCGGGAAGGAGCAGTTCTTC
cdr3_aa: CASGKEQFF

d_call: -
clone_size: few
v_call: TRBV6-2/TRBV6-3
j_call: TRBJ2-1
cdr3_nt: TGTGCCAGCAGACTCGATTGGTATGAGCAGTTCTTC
cdr3_aa: CASRLDWYEQFF

d_call: TRBD2
clone_size: -
v_call: TRBV7-8
j_call: TRBJ2-1
cdr3_nt: TGTGCCAGCAGCTTAGGGGCTAGCGGGGGGGTTTACAATGAGCAGTTCTTC
cdr3_aa: CASSLGASGGVYNEQFF